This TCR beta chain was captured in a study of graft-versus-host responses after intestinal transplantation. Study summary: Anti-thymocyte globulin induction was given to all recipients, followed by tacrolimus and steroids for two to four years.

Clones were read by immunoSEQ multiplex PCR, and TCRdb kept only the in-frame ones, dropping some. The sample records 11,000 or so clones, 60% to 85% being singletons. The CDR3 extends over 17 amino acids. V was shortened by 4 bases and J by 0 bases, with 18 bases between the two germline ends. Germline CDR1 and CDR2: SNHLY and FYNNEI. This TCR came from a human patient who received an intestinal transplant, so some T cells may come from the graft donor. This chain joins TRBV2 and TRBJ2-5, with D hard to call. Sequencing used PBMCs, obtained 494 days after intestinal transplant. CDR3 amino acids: CASSGYLEIWYQETQYF. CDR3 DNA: TGTGCCAGCAGTGGGTATCTGGAAATATGGTACCAAGAGACCCAGTACTTC.